This T cell receptor (beta chain) comes out of a study of OX40 agonist ivuxolimab in advanced cancers. On the study more broadly: The mean age was about 57 years, ranging from about 23 to 85, with approximately 85% of participants male. There were three patients with partial responses, one having hepatocellular carcinoma and two cutaneous melanoma.

The CDR3 runs to 15 residues. Per germline, CDR1 LNHDA and CDR2 SQIVND (reference sequence). Trimming took off 0 bases at V and 2 bases at J, with 10 bases between the two ends. A note on this clone: What it binds is not known.

The protocol was immunoSEQ multiplex PCR, while the TCRdb copy is restricted to in-frame clones and leaves out a portion. The sample shows around 49,000 clones, 84% of them seen only once. Study-level points and caveats: Low normalized T-cell clonal expansion was additionally recorded for some nonresponders. Researchers did not establish what antigens the expanded peripheral T cells target.

The specimen was CD4+ or CD8+ T cells sorted from blood, collected in a trial of the OX40 agonist ivuxolimab. The chain combines TRBV19 with TRBJ1-1; the D is unclear. The sequence derives from an adult with an advanced solid tumor such as melanoma, head and neck, liver or kidney cancer. CDR3 loop: CASSIDSKANTEAFF. In nucleotides, the CDR3 is TGTGCCAGTAGTATAGACTCTAAGGCCAACACTGAAGCTTTCTTT.